This TCR beta chain comes out of a study of blood T cell repertoires in COVID-19 (TCRdb year 2020). General notes on the study: Collaborator samples came from the United States, Italy and Spain and covered acute and convalescent phases of COVID-19. Deeply sampled blood TCRbeta repertoires from subjects exposed to, actively infected with, or recovered from COVID-19 were included in the dataset. The prospective study material was composed of cDNA or gDNA derived from T cells, B-cell-depleted T cells, or PBMCs. A de-identified subject ID, COVID-19 status, age in years and sex were almost always included in the sample metadata. The repertoires were released in a freely available public database meant as a resource for research on the immune response to SARS-CoV-2. The samples were drawn from two sources: the first 160 participants of the ongoing ImmuneRACE study, and 1,254 subjects contributed by 6 global collaborators. Where available, HLA class I and class II types were obtained from metadata supplied by the sample provider rather than from assay-based typing. The research as a whole found: The amount of clinical and demographic metadata varied by source and participant and was provided uncurated.

Comment on this clone: It has no known antigen specificity. No much larger clone is present one base from it, and per-base qualities are unavailable.

The immunoSEQ Assay, a bias-controlled multiplex PCR, was used to amplify TCRbeta CDR3 regions from genomic DNA. Regarding the original processing steps: The number of nucleated cells in each sample was estimated by amplification of reference gene primers within the assay. Sequence reads were collapsed and filtered to measure the absolute abundance of every unique TCRbeta CDR3 rearrangement. Productive Simpson clonality was computed per sample as the square root of Simpson's diversity index over productive rearrangements. TCRdb holds this immuneACCESS table with in-frame rearrangements only. Some clones are missing; in checked studies, unresolved V genes explain under half, and the rest has no known cause. The DNA gave D and trimming, while V, J and clone size come from that table. This sample holds 90,000 to 140,000 clones; 80% to 85% were observed only once. The top ten clonotypes cover approximately 15% of the sample.

The collaborating institutions used their own protocols to collect whole blood in K2EDTA tubes. For TCRbeta analysis, collaborators shipped samples as frozen whole blood, isolated PBMCs, or DNA extracted from either of those sample types. CDR1 and CDR2 are drawn from the germline V gene: SGHAT, FQNNGV. At the junction V is shortened by 5 bases and J by 1 base; bases outside the gene matches: 5. The CDR3 contains 15 residues, cysteine and phenylalanine counted. Of the read, only the CDR3 DNA is kept; its 45 bases are in frame from base 1. The sequence was collected from a woman at least 80 years old with acute or convalescent COVID-19. The specimen was peripheral blood. Recombination linked TRBV11-2 to TRBJ2-3; 8 of the junction bases match TRBD2. The CDR3 reads CASSRLARGTDTQYF. In nucleotides, the sequence is TGTGCCAGCAGCAGACTAGCGCGAGGCACAGATACGCAGTATTTT.